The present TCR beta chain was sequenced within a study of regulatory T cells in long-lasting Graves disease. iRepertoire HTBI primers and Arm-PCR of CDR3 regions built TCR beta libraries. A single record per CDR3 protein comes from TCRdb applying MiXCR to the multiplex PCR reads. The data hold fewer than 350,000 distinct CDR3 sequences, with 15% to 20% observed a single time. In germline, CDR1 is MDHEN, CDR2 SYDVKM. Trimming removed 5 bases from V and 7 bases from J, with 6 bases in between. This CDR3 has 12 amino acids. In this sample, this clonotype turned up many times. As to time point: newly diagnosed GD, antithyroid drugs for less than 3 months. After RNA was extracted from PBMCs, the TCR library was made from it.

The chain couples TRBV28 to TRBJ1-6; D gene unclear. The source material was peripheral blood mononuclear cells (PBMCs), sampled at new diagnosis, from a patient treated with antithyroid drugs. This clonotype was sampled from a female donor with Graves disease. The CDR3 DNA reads TGTGCCAGCAGTCCGAACAATTCACCCCTCCACTTT. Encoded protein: CASSPNNSPLHF. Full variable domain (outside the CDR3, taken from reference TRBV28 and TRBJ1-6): DVKVTQSSRYLVKRTGEKVFLECVQDMDHENMFWYRQDPGLGLRLIYFSYDVKMKEKGDIPEGYSVSREKKERFSLILESASTNQTSMYLCASSPNNSPLHFGNGTRLTVT.